The present T cell receptor beta chain was sequenced within a study of T-cell memory formation after mild COVID-19. Germline V gene lookup returns CDR1 MNHEY and CDR2 SVGAGI. Trimming removed 0 bases from V and 4 bases from J; junction bases left unmatched: 6. The CDR3 consists of 18 residues. TCRdb redid the calling of the 5' RACE reads with MiXCR, one entry per CDR3 protein. The sample consists of 450,000 or so distinct CDR3 sequences, roughly 23% of them appearing once. Sequenced material: PBMCs or a T cell subset sorted from them (not recorded which). The chain joins TRBV6-5 to TRBJ2-2; TRBD2 agrees at 12 bases. The origin of this receptor is an adult woman who had mild COVID-19 (a few samples of this study predate the infection). Cell type and time point are not known. CDR3 sequence (DNA): TGTGCCAGCAGTTACTCGAGGACTAGCGGGATTGGCACCGGGGAGCTGTTTTTT. The encoded protein is CASSYSRTSGIGTGELFF.